This TCR beta chain is drawn from a study of cytomegalovirus exposure and HLA in healthy donors. Study-wide points: Subsequent analysis showed first-cohort TCR clusters tending to co-occur in approximately 120 validation repertoires.

This clone has just one count. The antigen remains undetermined. The donors were members of the validation cohort comprising approximately 110 subjects, separate from the roughly 690-subject first cohort. Method: immunoSEQ multiplex PCR; TCRdb's copy keeps in-frame clones and lacks some. The sample contains around 54,000 clones, around 90% of which appear only once. Germline CDR1 and CDR2: SGHNT and YYREEE (reference sequence). The CDR3 consists of 15 residues. Trimming removed 4 bases from V and 2 bases from J; junction bases left unmatched: 6. Sequencing was performed on PBMCs. The TCR comes from a woman younger than 30 in good health and CMV-seropositive. The V call is TRBV5-4, the J call TRBJ2-1; TRBD1 agrees at 7 bases. The CDR3 here is CASSPQGLAYNEQFF. The CDR3 bases are TGTGCCAGCAGCCCACAGGGGCTCGCCTACAATGAGCAGTTCTTC.